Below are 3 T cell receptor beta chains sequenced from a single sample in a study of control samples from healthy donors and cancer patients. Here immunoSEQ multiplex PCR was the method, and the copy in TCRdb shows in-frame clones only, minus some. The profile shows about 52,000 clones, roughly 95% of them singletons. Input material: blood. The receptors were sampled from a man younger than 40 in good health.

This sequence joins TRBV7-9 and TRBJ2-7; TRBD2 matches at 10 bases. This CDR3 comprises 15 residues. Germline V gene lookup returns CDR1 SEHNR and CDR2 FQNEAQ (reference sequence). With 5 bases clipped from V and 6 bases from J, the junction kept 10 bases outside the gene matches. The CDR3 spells CASSPTLLAGAEQYF. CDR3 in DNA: TGTGCCAGCAGCCCTACCCTTCTAGCGGGAGCCGAGCAGTACTTC.

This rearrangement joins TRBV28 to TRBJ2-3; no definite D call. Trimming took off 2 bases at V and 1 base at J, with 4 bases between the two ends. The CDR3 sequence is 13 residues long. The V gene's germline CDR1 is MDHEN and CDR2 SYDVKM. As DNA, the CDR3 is TGTGCCAGCAGTTTAAGTGGCACAGATACGCAGTATTTT. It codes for CASSLSGTDTQYF.

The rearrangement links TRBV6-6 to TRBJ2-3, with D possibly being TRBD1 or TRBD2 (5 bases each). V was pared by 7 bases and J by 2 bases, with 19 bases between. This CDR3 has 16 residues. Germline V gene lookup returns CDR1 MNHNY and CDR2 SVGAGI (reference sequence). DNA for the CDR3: TGTGCCAGCACCCCAGGGACGAGGGGTTTCACAGATACGCAGTATTTT. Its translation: CASTPGTRGFTDTQYF.